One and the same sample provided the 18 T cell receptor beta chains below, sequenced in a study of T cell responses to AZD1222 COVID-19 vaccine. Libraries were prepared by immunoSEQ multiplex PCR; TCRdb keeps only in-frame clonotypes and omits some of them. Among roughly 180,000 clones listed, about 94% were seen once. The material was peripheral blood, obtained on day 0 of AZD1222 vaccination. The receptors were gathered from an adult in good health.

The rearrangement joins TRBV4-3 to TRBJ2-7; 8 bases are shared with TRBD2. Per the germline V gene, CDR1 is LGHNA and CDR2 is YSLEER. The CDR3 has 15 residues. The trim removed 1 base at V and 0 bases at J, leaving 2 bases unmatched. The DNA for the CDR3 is TGCGCCAGCAGCCAAGTAGCGGGGACCTCCTACGAGCAGTACTTC. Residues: CASSQVAGTSYEQYF.

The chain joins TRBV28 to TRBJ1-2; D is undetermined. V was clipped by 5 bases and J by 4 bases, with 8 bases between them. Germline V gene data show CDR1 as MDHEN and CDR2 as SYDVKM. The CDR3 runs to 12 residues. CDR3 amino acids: CASSPGPYGYTF. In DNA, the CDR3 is TGTGCCAGCAGTCCCGGTCCCTATGGCTACACCTTC.

The CDR3 loop is CASSQDTGPNTEAFF. DNA of the CDR3: TGCGCCAGCAGCCAAGACACAGGGCCCAACACTGAAGCTTTCTTT. J is TRBJ1-1 and V is TRBV4-1; D might be TRBD1 (6 bases). Germline CDR1 and CDR2: MGHRA and YSYEKL. This CDR3 has 15 residues. Trimming left V 0 bases short and J 2 bases short, with 10 bases between.

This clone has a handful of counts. The CDR3 DNA is TGCGCCAGCAGTCCCAACTTAGACAATGAGCAGTTCTTC. It yields the protein CASSPNLDNEQFF. J is TRBJ2-1 and V is TRBV5-1; D gene ambiguous. The germline V gene encodes CDR1 SGHRS and CDR2 YFSETQ. The CDR3 loop spans 13 amino acids. Trimming took off 5 bases at V and 5 bases at J, with 11 bases between the two ends.

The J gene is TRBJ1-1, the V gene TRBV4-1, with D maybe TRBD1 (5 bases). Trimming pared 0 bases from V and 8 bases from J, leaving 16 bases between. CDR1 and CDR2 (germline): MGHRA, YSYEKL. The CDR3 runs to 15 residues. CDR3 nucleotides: TGCGCCAGCAGCCAAGATCAATTAGCAGGGCTCGAAGCTTTCTTT. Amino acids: CASSQDQLAGLEAFF.

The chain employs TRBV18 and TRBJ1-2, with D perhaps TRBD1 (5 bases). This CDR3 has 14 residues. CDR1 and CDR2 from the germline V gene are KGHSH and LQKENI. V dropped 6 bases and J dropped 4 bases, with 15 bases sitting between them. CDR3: CASSPGTDSYGYTF. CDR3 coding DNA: TGTGCCAGCTCCCCGGGGACGGACTCCTATGGCTACACCTTC.

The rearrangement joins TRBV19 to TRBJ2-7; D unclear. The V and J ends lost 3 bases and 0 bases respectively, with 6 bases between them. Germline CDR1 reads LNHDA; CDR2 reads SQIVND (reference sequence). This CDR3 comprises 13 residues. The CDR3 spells CASSISDSYEQYF. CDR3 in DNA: TGTGCCAGTAGTATCTCGGACTCCTACGAGCAGTACTTC.

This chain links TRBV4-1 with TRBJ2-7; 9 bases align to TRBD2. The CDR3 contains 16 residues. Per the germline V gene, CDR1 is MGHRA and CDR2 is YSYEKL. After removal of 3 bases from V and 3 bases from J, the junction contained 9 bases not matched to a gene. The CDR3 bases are TGCGCCAGCAGCCATGGCGGGAGGGCCGAACACTACGAGCAGTACTTC. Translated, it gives CASSHGGRAEHYEQYF.

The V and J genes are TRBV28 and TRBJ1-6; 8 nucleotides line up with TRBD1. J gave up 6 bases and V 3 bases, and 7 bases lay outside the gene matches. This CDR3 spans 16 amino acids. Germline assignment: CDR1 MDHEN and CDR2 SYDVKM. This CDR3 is CASSFGQGASNSPLHF. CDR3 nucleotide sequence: TGTGCCAGCAGTTTCGGACAGGGCGCAAGTAATTCACCCCTCCACTTT.

The CDR3 sequence is CASSPERDQPQHF. The CDR3 DNA sequence: TGTGCCAGCAGTCCGGAACGTGATCAGCCCCAGCATTTT. The V call is TRBV2, the J call TRBJ1-5; D is unclear. The CDR3 totals 13 residues. Germline CDR1 reads SNHLY; CDR2 reads FYNNEI. Trimming took off 5 bases at V and 5 bases at J, with 10 bases between the two ends.

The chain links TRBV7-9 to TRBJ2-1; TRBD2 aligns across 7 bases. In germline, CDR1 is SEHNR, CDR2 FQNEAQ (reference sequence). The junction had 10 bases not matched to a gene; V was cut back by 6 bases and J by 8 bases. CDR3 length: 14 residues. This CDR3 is CASRSFGGKDEQFF. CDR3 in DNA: TGTGCCAGCAGATCCTTCGGGGGGAAGGATGAGCAGTTCTTC.

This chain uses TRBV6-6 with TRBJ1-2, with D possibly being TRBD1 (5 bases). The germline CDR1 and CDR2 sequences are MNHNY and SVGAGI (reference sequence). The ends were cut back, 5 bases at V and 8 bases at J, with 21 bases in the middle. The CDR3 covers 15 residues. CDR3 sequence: CASSLRRGGPSGYTF. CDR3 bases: TGTGCCAGCAGTCTCCGCCGTGGGGGACCCTCGGGCTACACCTTC.

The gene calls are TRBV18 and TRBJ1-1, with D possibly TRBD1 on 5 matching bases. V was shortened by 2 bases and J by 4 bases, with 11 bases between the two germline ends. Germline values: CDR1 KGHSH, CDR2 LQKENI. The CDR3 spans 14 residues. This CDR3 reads CASSPGTSVTEAFF. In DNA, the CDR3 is TGTGCCAGCTCACCAGGGACCTCCGTCACTGAAGCTTTCTTT.

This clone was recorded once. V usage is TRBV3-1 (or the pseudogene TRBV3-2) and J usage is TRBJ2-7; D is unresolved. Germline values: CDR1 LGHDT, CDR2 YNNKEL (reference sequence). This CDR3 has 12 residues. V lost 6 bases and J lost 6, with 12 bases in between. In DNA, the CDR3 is TGTGCCAGCAGGTCCACGGGTACCGAGCAGTACTTC. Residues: CASRSTGTEQYF.

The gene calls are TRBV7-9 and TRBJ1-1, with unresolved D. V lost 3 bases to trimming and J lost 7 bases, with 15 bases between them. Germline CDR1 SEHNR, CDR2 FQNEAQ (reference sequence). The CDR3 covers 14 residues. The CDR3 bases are TGTGCCAGCAGCTTGACGGGAAACCGAGGTGAAGCTTTCTTT. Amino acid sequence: CASSLTGNRGEAFF.

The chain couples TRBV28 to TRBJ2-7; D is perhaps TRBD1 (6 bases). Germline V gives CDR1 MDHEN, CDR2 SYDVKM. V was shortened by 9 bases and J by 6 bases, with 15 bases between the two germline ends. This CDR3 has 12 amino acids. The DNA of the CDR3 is TGTGCCAGTACTGGACAGCCCAGCGAGCAGTACTTC. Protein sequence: CASTGQPSEQYF.

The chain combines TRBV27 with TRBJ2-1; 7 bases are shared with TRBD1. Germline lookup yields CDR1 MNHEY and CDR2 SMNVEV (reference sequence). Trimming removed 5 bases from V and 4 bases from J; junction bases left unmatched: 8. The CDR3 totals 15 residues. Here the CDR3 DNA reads TGTGCCAGCAGTGTAACGGGACAGAGTTACAATGAGCAGTTCTTC. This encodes CASSVTGQSYNEQFF.

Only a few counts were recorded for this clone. CDR3 loop: CASSYRGRGLSNQPQHF. The DNA for the CDR3 is TGTGCCAGCAGTTACAGGGGGCGCGGGTTGAGCAATCAGCCCCAGCATTTT. V gene TRBV6-2 or TRBV6-3 combines with J gene TRBJ1-5; the match to TRBD1 covers 7 bases. The germline V gene has CDR1 MNHEY and CDR2 SVGEGT. The junction had 8 bases not matched to a gene; V was cut back by 2 bases and J by 1 base. There are 17 residues in the CDR3.